This T cell receptor (beta chain) stems from a study of CD8 T cells in Susac syndrome. The sample holds one count of this clonotype. Random-hexamer reverse transcription was applied to roughly 0.5 to 1 ug RNA. MiXCR, run by TCRdb on the immunoSEQ multiplex PCR reads, gives a single entry per CDR3 protein. Altogether under 550,000 distinct CDR3 sequences are present, more than 80% being singletons, with the ten largest covering about 0.12%. This CDR3 region has 14 residues. The V end was cut by 7 bases, the J end by 2 bases, with 9 bases between. The sequenced material came from CD8+ T cells from PBMCs. The gene calls are TRBV12-3 or TRBV12-4 and TRBJ2-6; D possibly uses TRBD1 or TRBD2 (5 bases each). This clonotype originated in a human donor with multiple sclerosis. The CDR3 DNA reads as TGTGCCAGCACGGGGACCGCTGGGGCCAACGTCCTGACTTTC. Its translation: CASTGTAGANVLTF.